This T cell receptor beta chain came from a study of T cell responses to AZD1222 COVID-19 vaccine. The study's findings and limits: Once two AZD1222 doses were given, Spike-specific TCR breadth and depth went up.

Regarding this clone: Its matching antigen is unknown.

Assay used: immunoSEQ multiplex PCR; TCRdb lists only in-frame clones, some missing. This sample has around 200,000 clones, with approximately 93% found just once. The CDR3 is 14 amino acids. From germline, CDR1 is SGHRS and CDR2 YFSETQ. Trimming stripped 0 bases from V and 8 bases from J, with 14 bases between. V gene TRBV5-1 combines with J gene TRBJ1-1, with D possibly matching TRBD1 (5 bases). The input for sequencing was peripheral blood, taken on day 0 of AZD1222 vaccination. The sequence was collected from an adult in good health. CDR3 coding DNA: TGCGCCAGCAGCTTGGCTGATCCGGGACGGGAAGCTTTCTTT. This codes for CASSLADPGREAFF.